This T cell receptor beta chain emerged from a study of T cell responses to AZD1222 COVID-19 vaccine. Study findings and constraints: In the spike-specific TCR repertoire, nearly half reportedly target unmutated variant regions. Baseline seropositivity occurred in only six or seven AZD1222 recipients.

The V end was cut by 11 bases, the J end by 0 bases, with 10 bases between. Germline CDR1 SNHLY, CDR2 FYNNEI. The CDR3 loop spans 12 amino acids. As for this clone: What it recognizes is unknown.

Only in-frame clones appear in the TCRdb table, and some are missing; sequencing was by immunoSEQ multiplex PCR. Counted here are under 150,000 clones, 88% occurring once; the ten biggest clones make up roughly a sixth. The source was peripheral blood, collected on day 0 of MenACWY control vaccination. The clonotype comes from an adult in good health. J is TRBJ1-2 and V is TRBV2; D remains ambiguous. This CDR3 is CACGLTNYGYTF. DNA for the CDR3: TGTGCCTGTGGGCTGACTAACTATGGCTACACCTTC.